The clone carrying this TCR beta chain has more than one count but fewer than ten. The antigen is undetermined. This specimen belongs to a study of CD8 T cells in ankylosing spondylitis. The study's findings and limits: Disease-linked clones displayed a CD8+ phenotype and appeared relatively rarely in peripheral blood. A TCR beta motif of fewer than 10 highly homologous variants seemed to mark ankylosing spondylitis blood. It was reported that disease-linked clones were significantly enriched in matched ankylosing spondylitis synovial fluid.

Germline V gene lookup returns CDR1 MNHEY and CDR2 SVGEGT. The CDR3 is 14 residues long. Trimming took off 7 bases at V and 8 bases at J, with 18 bases between the two ends. The TCR beta libraries were generated through quantitative 5'-RACE incorporating molecular barcodes. From the 5' RACE reads, TCRdb called clonotypes with MiXCR, one entry per CDR3 protein. The sample holds about 800,000 distinct CDR3 sequences, about 12% seen once. V is TRBV6-2 or TRBV6-3 and J is TRBJ2-1, with no clear D. This clonotype was sampled from a male donor with ankylosing spondylitis. The material sequenced was blood, either unsorted or a sorted T cell fraction (not recorded which). The CDR3 spells CASKGINRQHEQFF. The CDR3 coding sequence is TGTGCCAGCAAAGGGATTAATCGGCAACATGAGCAGTTCTTC.